This T cell receptor beta chain emerged from a study of blood T cell repertoires in COVID-19. The CDR3 spans 13 residues. Germline V gene lookup returns CDR1 KGHSH and CDR2 LQKENI. Trimming left V 6 bases short and J 9 bases short, with 15 bases between. Profiled with immunoSEQ multiplex PCR; TCRdb holds only in-frame clones, not every one. This table has 140,000 or so clones, roughly 84% appearing once. The chain links TRBV18 to TRBJ1-3; D is possibly TRBD1 (6 bases). The specimen sequenced was peripheral blood. This receptor was obtained from a man in his fifties or sixties with active or convalescent COVID-19. The CDR3 protein is CASSPDRSLTIYF. In DNA, the CDR3 is TGTGCCAGCTCTCCGGACAGAAGTCTCACCATATATTTT.